The next 30 T cell receptor beta chains were all read from a single sample in a study of T cell changes during pregnancy in multiple sclerosis. Profiling relied on immunoSEQ multiplex PCR, and the TCRdb table lists in-frame clones only, not all of them. The sample shows 45,000 to 60,000 clones, 90% of them seen only once. The sequences come from CD8+ T cells from peripheral blood mononuclear cells, collected before pregnancy. The receptors originated from a female donor with multiple sclerosis, enrolled in a pregnancy study.

V and J are TRBV9 and TRBJ2-3, with D possibly matching TRBD1 (5 bases). The CDR3 totals 15 residues. In germline, CDR1 is SGDLS, CDR2 YYNGEE. Trimming removed 3 bases at V and 6 bases at J, with 17 bases between. The CDR3 reads CASSDLNLPGDTQYF. CDR3 sequence (DNA): TGTGCCAGCAGCGACCTCAACCTACCAGGGGATACGCAGTATTTT.

V and J are TRBV9 and TRBJ2-1, with 11 bases lining up with TRBD2. V lost 0 bases and J lost 7; bases outside the gene matches: 3. Germline V gives CDR1 SGDLS, CDR2 YYNGEE. The CDR3 extends over 15 amino acids. CDR3 protein: CASSVVSGGANEQFF. The DNA for the CDR3 is TGTGCCAGCAGCGTAGTTAGCGGGGGGGCGAATGAGCAGTTCTTC.

The rearrangement uses TRBV7-3 and TRBJ1-1; a possible D gene is TRBD1 (5 bases). This CDR3 region has 14 residues. From germline, CDR1 is SGHTA and CDR2 FQGTGA. The V gene lost 1 base and the J gene lost 3 bases, with 9 bases spanning the gap. The CDR3 protein is CASSLREGDTEAFF. The CDR3, as DNA: TGTGCCAGCAGCTTAAGGGAAGGGGACACTGAAGCTTTCTTT. The full variable domain, rest sourced from reference TRBV7-3 and TRBJ1-1, is GAGVSQTPSNKVTEKGKYVELRCDPISGHTALYWYRQSLGQGPEFLIYFQGTGAADDSGLPNDRFFAVRPEGSVSTLKIQRTERGDSAVYLCASSLREGDTEAFFGQGTRLTVV.

The rearrangement uses TRBV27 and TRBJ1-1; D gene unclear. V was trimmed by 5 bases and J by 0 bases, leaving 10 bases between them. Germline loops: CDR1 MNHEY, CDR2 SMNVEV (reference sequence). This CDR3 spans 14 amino acids. CDR3 sequence: CASSVTSMNTEAFF. The CDR3 region has the DNA TGTGCCAGCAGTGTGACAAGCATGAACACTGAAGCTTTCTTT.

CDR3 in DNA: TGCGCCAGCAGCCAAGAGCCCCAGGGGGGGAACACTGAAGCTTTCTTT. Protein sequence: CASSQEPQGGNTEAFF. The gene calls are TRBV4-3 and TRBJ1-1, with 7 bases fitting TRBD1. The CDR3 loop spans 16 amino acids. The ends lost 0 bases at V and 1 base at J; junction bases unmatched: 5. The germline V gene encodes CDR1 LGHNA and CDR2 YSLEER.

The rearrangement joins TRBV27 to TRBJ2-5; 9 bases map to TRBD1. This CDR3 has 16 amino acids. Germline CDR1 is MNHEY and CDR2 is SMNVEV (reference sequence). Trimming cost V 0 bases and J 7 bases; bases outside gene matches: 9. CDR3 residues: CASSLSGTGKLATQYF. The CDR3 bases are TGTGCCAGCAGTTTATCAGGGACAGGGAAACTTGCGACCCAGTACTTC.

This chain links TRBV5-6 with TRBJ1-2, with no clear D. V was shortened by 4 bases and J by 9 bases, with 16 bases between the two germline ends. In germline, CDR1 is SGHDT, CDR2 YYEEEE. The CDR3 totals 13 residues. The CDR3 protein is CASSAASEWSYTF. The CDR3 coding sequence is TGTGCCAGCAGCGCGGCCTCGGAGTGGAGCTACACCTTC.

The rearrangement uses TRBV27 and TRBJ1-6; 7 bases match TRBD1. Per the germline V gene, CDR1 is MNHEY and CDR2 is SMNVEV (reference sequence). CDR3 size: 16 residues. J was trimmed by 7 bases and V by 4 bases; bases with no gene match: 10. CDR3 sequence (DNA): TGTGCCAGCAGTTCCCGGACAGGCCCCTCAAATTCACCCCTCCACTTT. Its translation is CASSSRTGPSNSPLHF.

V and J are TRBV6-5 and TRBJ1-2; tentative D call: TRBD1 (5 bases). This CDR3 has 14 residues. Trimming shortened V by 6 bases and J by 8 bases, and 19 bases separated the two germline ends. Germline CDR1 is MNHEY and CDR2 is SVGAGI. CDR3 residues: CASRPRGGEGGYTF. CDR3 nucleotides: TGTGCCAGCAGACCCCGGGGGGGAGAAGGAGGCTACACCTTC.

The chain recombines TRBV5-4 with TRBJ2-2, with 12 positions matching TRBD2. The CDR3 runs to 15 residues. Germline CDR1 reads SGHNT; CDR2 reads YYREEE (reference sequence). With V trimmed by 6 bases and J by 7 bases, 7 bases remained unmatched. In DNA, the CDR3 is TGTGCCAGCACCCCTAGCGGGGGGGCTGTCGGGGAGCTGTTTTTT. It encodes CASTPSGGAVGELFF.

The gene calls are TRBV30 and TRBJ1-2; the D gene is possibly TRBD1 (5 bases). Germline lookup yields CDR1 GTSNPN and CDR2 SVGIG (reference sequence). This CDR3 contains 12 residues. Trimming cost V 0 bases and J 4 bases, with 6 bases left between them. DNA of the CDR3: TGTGCCTGGAGTGTAGACAGCTATGGCTACACCTTC. Translating gives CAWSVDSYGYTF.

This chain uses TRBV6-1 with TRBJ1-2, with 7 bases lining up with TRBD1. The CDR3 loop spans 15 amino acids. Per germline, CDR1 MNHNS and CDR2 SASEGT. The J segment lost 7 bases and the V segment lost 1 base, leaving 9 bases of the junction unmatched. The CDR3: CASSEGEDRPGGYTF. CDR3 nucleotides: TGTGCCAGCAGTGAAGGAGAGGACAGGCCGGGTGGCTACACCTTC.

V usage is TRBV5-8 and J usage is TRBJ1-4, with 11 bases lining up with TRBD1. CDR1 is SGHTS and CDR2 is YDEGEE in the germline V gene. The CDR3 consists of 16 residues. J lost 3 bases, V lost 4 bases, and 5 bases had no gene match. CDR3 amino acids: CASSTGQGASNEKLFF. The CDR3 nucleotides read TGTGCCAGCAGCACAGGACAGGGGGCGTCTAATGAAAAACTGTTTTTT.

CDR3 residues: CSVPDMLYGYTF. The CDR3 bases are TGCAGCGTTCCGGACATGCTTTATGGCTACACCTTC. The J gene is TRBJ1-2, the V gene TRBV29-1; the D gene is possibly TRBD1 (5 bases). Germline CDR1 SQVTM, CDR2 ANQGSEA. Trimming cost V 5 bases and J 5 bases, with 12 bases left between them. This CDR3 region has 12 residues.

This clone showed up many times. The chain is built from TRBV6-4 and TRBJ2-1; 10 nucleotides align to TRBD2. Germline trimming cut 3 bases from V and 5 bases from J; bases unmatched to any gene: 4. Per the germline V gene, CDR1 is MRHNA and CDR2 is SNTAGT. CDR3 length equals 15 residues. The chain's CDR3 is CASSETAGGNNEQFF. The CDR3 region has the DNA TGTGCCAGCAGTGAGACAGCGGGGGGGAACAATGAGCAGTTCTTC.

This clone has only one observation. The chain has TRBV6-4 and TRBJ2-2, with D maybe TRBD1 (6 bases). The CDR3 is made up of 15 amino acids. The V gene's germline CDR1 is MRHNA and CDR2 SNTAGT. The germline V and J ends were trimmed by 0 bases and 5 bases, with 10 bases remaining between them. The CDR3 DNA reads TGTGCCAGCAGTGACTCACCTGACAGGACCGGGGAGCTGTTTTTT. It encodes CASSDSPDRTGELFF.

A single count supports this clone. The chain combines TRBV5-6 with TRBJ1-5, with D perhaps matching TRBD1 (5 bases). The CDR3 has 15 amino acids. The V end lost 1 base, the J end lost 7 bases, and 15 bases lay between the germline ends. CDR1 is SGHDT, CDR2 YYEEEE, per germline. CDR3: CASSLPRGSGQPQHF. The CDR3 DNA reads TGTGCCAGCAGCTTGCCCCGGGGGTCGGGACAGCCCCAGCATTTT.

The CDR3: CASSKTRGPPSGANVLTF. The CDR3 DNA is TGTGCCAGCAGCAAAACCAGGGGACCTCCCTCTGGGGCCAACGTCCTGACTTTC. V and J are TRBV5-6 and TRBJ2-6; maybe TRBD1 (6 bases). V was pared by 4 bases and J by 0 bases, with 17 bases between. The CDR3 has 18 amino acids. From germline, CDR1 is SGHDT and CDR2 YYEEEE.

V gene TRBV9 combines with J gene TRBJ2-6; 10 bases are a match to TRBD1. J gave up 3 bases and V 6 bases, and 12 bases lay outside the gene matches. Germline CDR1 and CDR2: SGDLS and YYNGEE. There are 18 residues in the CDR3. The CDR3 DNA is TGTGCCAGCAACCAAATGACAGGGGGCGGAAGTGGGGCCAACGTCCTGACTTTC. This encodes CASNQMTGGGSGANVLTF.

The CDR3 sequence is CASSYGLAGVSYEQYF. CDR3 bases: TGTGCCAGCAGTTACGGCCTAGCGGGGGTATCCTACGAGCAGTACTTC. The gene calls are TRBV6-5 and TRBJ2-7, with 10 bases that match TRBD2. Germline CDR1 MNHEY, CDR2 SVGAGI. The CDR3 runs to 16 residues. The V gene end was trimmed by 2 bases and the J gene end by 1 base; junction bases not matched to a gene: 5.

The chain is built from TRBV9 and TRBJ1-1; TRBD1 might be the D (6 bases). The CDR3 contains 15 residues. V gave up 3 bases and J gave up 0 bases, with 12 bases separating them. Germline V lookup: CDR1 SGDLS, CDR2 YYNGEE. This chain's CDR3 is CASSAGGGMNTEAFF. In DNA, the CDR3 is TGTGCCAGCAGCGCGGGAGGGGGGATGAACACTGAAGCTTTCTTT.

The J gene is TRBJ2-7, the V gene TRBV9; the D gene is possibly TRBD2 (6 bases). CDR1 SGDLS and CDR2 YYNGEE come from the germline V gene. V lost 4 bases and J 5 bases, leaving 22 bases between the germline ends. The CDR3 covers 16 residues. CDR3 in amino acids: CASSPRWQGERDEQYF. DNA for the CDR3: TGTGCCAGCAGCCCCCGGTGGCAGGGCGAGCGGGACGAGCAGTACTTC.

V usage is TRBV5-6 and J usage is TRBJ1-2; D not certain. This CDR3 contains 14 residues. Germline CDR1 reads SGHDT; CDR2 reads YYEEEE. V dropped 0 bases and J dropped 2 bases, with 8 bases sitting between them. The CDR3 region has the DNA TGTGCCAGCAGCTTGGTGCTTAGCAACTATGGCTACACCTTC. Its protein is CASSLVLSNYGYTF.

This clone was counted many times. The chain carries TRBV4-2 and TRBJ1-6; D possibly corresponds to TRBD1 (5 bases). The germline V gene encodes CDR1 LGHNA and CDR2 YNFKEQ. V lost 0 bases, J lost 3 bases, and 15 bases lay in between. The CDR3 totals 18 residues. CDR3 loop: CASSQESTGGGYNSPLHF. CDR3 in DNA: TGTGCCAGCAGCCAAGAGAGCACGGGGGGTGGCTATAATTCACCCCTCCACTTT.

The rearrangement links TRBV10-3 to TRBJ2-7, with 8 bases identical to TRBD2. The CDR3 length is 13 residues. V trimming: 8 bases; J trimming: 5 bases; junction bases outside the gene matches: 8. CDR1 ENHRY and CDR2 SYGVKD come from the germline V gene. The CDR3 here is CAIDGGGSHEQYF. CDR3 bases: TGTGCCATCGATGGCGGGGGGTCTCACGAGCAGTACTTC.

The chain couples TRBV9 to TRBJ2-7, with D possibly TRBD1 on 6 matching bases. The CDR3 has 14 residues. Germline CDR1 SGDLS, CDR2 YYNGEE. V was pared by 3 bases and J by 3 bases, with 13 bases between. In DNA, the CDR3 is TGTGCCAGCAGCGACGGGACACATATCTACGAGCAGTACTTC. This sequence encodes CASSDGTHIYEQYF.

The gene calls are TRBV5-6 and TRBJ1-5; unclear D gene. Germline-derived CDR1 and CDR2 are SGHDT and YYEEEE. This CDR3 region has 12 residues. Trimming cost V 4 bases and J 7 bases, with 9 bases left between them. This CDR3 is CASSGEGQPQHF. CDR3 DNA: TGTGCCAGCAGCGGGGAGGGCCAGCCCCAGCATTTT.

The chain carries TRBV19 and TRBJ1-1; no clear D gene. The CDR3 has 14 amino acids. In germline, CDR1 is LNHDA, CDR2 SQIVND (reference sequence). The V end was cut by 1 base, the J end by 3 bases, with 9 bases between. CDR3 protein: CASSIGGLDTEAFF. The CDR3 region has the DNA TGTGCCAGTAGTATAGGAGGGTTGGACACTGAAGCTTTCTTT. The full variable domain, in which reference TRBV19 and TRBJ1-1 provide the parts outside the CDR3, is DGGITQSPKYLFRKEGQNVTLSCEQNLNHDAMYWYRQDPGQGLRLIYYSQIVNDFQKGDIAEGYSVSREKKESFPLTVTSAQKNPTAFYLCASSIGGLDTEAFFGQGTRLTVV.

The chain employs TRBV27 and TRBJ2-7; 8 nucleotides align to TRBD1. V was pared by 6 bases and J by 4 bases, with 17 bases of the junction left unmatched. This CDR3 spans 17 amino acids. Germline V gene data show CDR1 as MNHEY and CDR2 as SMNVEV (reference sequence). The CDR3 nucleotides read TGTGCCAGCAGGCGAAAAGGGGAGCAGGGGGCCCTTTACGAGCAGTACTTC. Its protein product is CASRRKGEQGALYEQYF.

The chain employs TRBV5-5 and TRBJ1-1; D is undetermined. Trimming took 0 bases from V and 6 from J, leaving 15 bases between them. CDR1 and CDR2 (germline): SGHKS, YYEKEE (reference sequence). This CDR3 has 15 residues. CDR3: CASSLGGGRGAEAFF. CDR3 nucleotides: TGTGCCAGCAGCTTGGGGGGTGGTCGCGGGGCTGAAGCTTTCTTT.